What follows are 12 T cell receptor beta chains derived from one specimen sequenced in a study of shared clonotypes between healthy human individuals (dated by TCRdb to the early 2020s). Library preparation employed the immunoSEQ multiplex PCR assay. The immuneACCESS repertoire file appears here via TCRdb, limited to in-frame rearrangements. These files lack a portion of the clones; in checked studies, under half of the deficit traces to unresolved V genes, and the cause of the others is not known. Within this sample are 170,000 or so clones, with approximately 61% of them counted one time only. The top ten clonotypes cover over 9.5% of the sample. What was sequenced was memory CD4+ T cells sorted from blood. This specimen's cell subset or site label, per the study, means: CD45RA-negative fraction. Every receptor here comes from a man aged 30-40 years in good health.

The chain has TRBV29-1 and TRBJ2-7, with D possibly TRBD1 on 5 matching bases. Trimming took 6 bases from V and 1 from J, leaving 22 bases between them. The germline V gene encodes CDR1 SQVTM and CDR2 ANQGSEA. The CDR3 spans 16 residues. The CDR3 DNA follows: TGCAGCGTCGTTGGGGCAGACGCAGGGTCTTCCTACGAGCAGTACTTC. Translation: CSVVGADAGSSYEQYF.

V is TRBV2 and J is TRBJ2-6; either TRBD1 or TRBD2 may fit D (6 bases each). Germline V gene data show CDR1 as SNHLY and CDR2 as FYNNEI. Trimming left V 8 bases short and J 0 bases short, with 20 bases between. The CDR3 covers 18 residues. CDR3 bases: TGTGCCAGCTCCGGGGGCCAGGGAGGCGGCTCTGGGGCCAACGTCCTGACTTTC. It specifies CASSGGQGGGSGANVLTF.

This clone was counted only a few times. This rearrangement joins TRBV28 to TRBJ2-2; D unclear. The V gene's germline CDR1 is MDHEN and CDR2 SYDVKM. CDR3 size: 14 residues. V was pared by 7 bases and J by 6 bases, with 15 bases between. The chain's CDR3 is CASTLIQDSGELFF. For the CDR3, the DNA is TGTGCCAGCACTCTAATTCAGGATTCCGGGGAGCTGTTTTTT.

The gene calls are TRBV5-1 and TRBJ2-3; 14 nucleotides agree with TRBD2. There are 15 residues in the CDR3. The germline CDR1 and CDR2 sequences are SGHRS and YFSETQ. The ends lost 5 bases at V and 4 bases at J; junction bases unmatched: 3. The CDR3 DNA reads TGCGCCAGCAGTCGACTAGCGGGAGGGCCAGATACGCAGTATTTT. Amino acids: CASSRLAGGPDTQYF.

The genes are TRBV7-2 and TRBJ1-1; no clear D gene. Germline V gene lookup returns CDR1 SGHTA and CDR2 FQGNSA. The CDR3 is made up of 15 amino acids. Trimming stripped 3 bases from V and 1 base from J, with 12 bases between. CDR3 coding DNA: TGTGCCAGCAGCTTCGGTATTGAGGGGAACACTGAAGCTTTCTTT. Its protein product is CASSFGIEGNTEAFF.

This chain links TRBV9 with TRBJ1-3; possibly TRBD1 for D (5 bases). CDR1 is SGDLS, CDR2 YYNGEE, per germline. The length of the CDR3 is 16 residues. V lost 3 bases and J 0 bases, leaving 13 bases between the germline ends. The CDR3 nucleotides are TGTGCCAGCAGCGCTCTAGACAGCCACTCTGGAAACACCATATATTTT. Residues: CASSALDSHSGNTIYF.

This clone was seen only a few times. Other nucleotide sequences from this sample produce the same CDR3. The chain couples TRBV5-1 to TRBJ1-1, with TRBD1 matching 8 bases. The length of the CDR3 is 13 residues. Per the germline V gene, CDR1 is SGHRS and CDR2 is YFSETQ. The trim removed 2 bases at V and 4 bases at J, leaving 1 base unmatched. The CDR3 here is CASSFGQGTEAFF. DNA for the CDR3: TGCGCCAGCAGCTTCGGACAGGGCACTGAAGCTTTCTTT.

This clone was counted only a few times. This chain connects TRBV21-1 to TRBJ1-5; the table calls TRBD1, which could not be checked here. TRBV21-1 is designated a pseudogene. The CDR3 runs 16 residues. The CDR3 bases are TGTGCCAGCAGCAGCTCCGCAGCAGGGGTAGGGCAGCCCCAGCATTTT. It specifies CASSSSAAGVGQPQHF.

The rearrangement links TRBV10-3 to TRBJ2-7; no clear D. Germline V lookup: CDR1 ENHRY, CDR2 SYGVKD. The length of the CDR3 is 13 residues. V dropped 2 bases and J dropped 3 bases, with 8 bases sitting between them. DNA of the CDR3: TGTGCCATCAGTGAGCCCCCTCGCTACGAGCAGTACTTC. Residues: CAISEPPRYEQYF.

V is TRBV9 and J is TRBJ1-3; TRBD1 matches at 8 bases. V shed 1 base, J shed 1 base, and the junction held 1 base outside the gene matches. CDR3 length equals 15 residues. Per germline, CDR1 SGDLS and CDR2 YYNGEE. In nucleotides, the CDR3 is TGTGCCAGCAGCGTACAGGGGGCATCTGGAAACACCATATATTTT. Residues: CASSVQGASGNTIYF.

CDR3 bases: TGTGCCAGCAGCTTACGGGCGGGGTCGGGCGCAGATACGCAGTATTTT. It codes for CASSLRAGSGADTQYF. The chain recombines TRBV7-8 with TRBJ2-3; possible D gene TRBD2, 6 bases. This CDR3 has 16 amino acids. Germline V CDR1 and CDR2: SGHVS, FQNEAQ. V shed 2 bases and J shed 4 bases, with 16 bases lying between them.

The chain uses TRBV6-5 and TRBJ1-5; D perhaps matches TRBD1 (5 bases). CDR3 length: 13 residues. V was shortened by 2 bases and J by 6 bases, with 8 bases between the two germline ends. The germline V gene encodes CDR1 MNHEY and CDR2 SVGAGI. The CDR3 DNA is TGTGCCAGCAGTTACCAGGGTGGTCAGCCCCAGCATTTT. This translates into CASSYQGGQPQHF.